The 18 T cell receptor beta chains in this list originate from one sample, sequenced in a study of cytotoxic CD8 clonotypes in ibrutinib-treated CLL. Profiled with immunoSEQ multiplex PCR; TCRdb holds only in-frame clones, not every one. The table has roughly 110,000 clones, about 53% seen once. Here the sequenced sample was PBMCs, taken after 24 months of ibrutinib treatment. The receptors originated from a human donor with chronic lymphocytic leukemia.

For the CDR3, the DNA is TGTGCCAGCAGCTTAGATTCGCTCGGGGGCTACACCTTC. This encodes CASSLDSLGGYTF. The rearrangement uses TRBV7-9 and TRBJ1-2; D gene uncertain. Trimming cost V 1 base and J 8 bases, with 11 bases left between them. The CDR3 covers 13 residues. Germline values: CDR1 SEHNR, CDR2 FQNEAQ (reference sequence).

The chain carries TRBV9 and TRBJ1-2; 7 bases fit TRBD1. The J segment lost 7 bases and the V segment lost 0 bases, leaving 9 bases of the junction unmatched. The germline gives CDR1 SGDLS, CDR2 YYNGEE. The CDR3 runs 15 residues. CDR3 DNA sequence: TGTGCCAGCAGCGTAGATTCAGGGGGTCCCACTGGCTACACCTTC. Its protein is CASSVDSGGPTGYTF.

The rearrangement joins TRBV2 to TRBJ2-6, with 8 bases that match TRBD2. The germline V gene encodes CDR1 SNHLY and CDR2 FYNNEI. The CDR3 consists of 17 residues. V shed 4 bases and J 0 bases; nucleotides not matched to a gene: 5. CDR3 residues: CASSGSGGSSGANVLTF. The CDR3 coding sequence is TGTGCCAGCAGTGGGAGCGGGGGAAGCTCTGGGGCCAACGTCCTGACTTTC.

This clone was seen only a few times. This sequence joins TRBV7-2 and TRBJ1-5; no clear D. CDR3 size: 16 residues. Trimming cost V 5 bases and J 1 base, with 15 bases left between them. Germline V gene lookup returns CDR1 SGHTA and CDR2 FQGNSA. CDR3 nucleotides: TGTGCCAGCAGCCCCCGCCCCACGGGGAGCAATCAGCCCCAGCATTTT. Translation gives CASSPRPTGSNQPQHF.

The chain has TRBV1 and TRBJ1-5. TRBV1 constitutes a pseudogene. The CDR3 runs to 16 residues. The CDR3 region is CTSSRFTGTDNQPQHF. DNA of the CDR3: TGCACCAGCAGCCGCTTTACGGGGACGGACAATCAGCCCCAGCATTTT.

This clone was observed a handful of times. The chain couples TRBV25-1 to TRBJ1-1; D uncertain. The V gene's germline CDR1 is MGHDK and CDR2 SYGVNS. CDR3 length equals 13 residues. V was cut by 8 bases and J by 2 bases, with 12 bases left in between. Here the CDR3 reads CASLFQDNTEAFF. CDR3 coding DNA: TGTGCCAGCTTATTCCAGGATAACACTGAAGCTTTCTTT.

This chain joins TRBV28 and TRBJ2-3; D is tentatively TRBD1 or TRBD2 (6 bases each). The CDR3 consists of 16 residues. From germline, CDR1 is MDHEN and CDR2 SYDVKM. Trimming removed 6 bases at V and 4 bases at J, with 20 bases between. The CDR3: CASRLRWGAGADTQYF. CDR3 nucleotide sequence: TGTGCCAGCAGATTGCGTTGGGGGGCTGGGGCAGATACGCAGTATTTT.

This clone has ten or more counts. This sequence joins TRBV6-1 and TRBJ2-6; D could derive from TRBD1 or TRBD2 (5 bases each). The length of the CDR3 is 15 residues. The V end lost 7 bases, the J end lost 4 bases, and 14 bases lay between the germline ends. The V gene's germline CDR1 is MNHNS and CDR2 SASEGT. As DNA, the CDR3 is TGTGCCAGCAACAGAATGGGGGACGGGGCCAACGTCCTGACTTTC. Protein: CASNRMGDGANVLTF.

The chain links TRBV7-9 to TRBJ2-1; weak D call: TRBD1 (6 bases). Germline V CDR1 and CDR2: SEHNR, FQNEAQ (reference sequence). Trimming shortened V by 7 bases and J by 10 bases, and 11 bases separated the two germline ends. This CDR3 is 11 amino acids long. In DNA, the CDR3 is TGTGCCAGCACCCCAGGGGAAGAGCAGTTCTTC. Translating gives CASTPGEEQFF.

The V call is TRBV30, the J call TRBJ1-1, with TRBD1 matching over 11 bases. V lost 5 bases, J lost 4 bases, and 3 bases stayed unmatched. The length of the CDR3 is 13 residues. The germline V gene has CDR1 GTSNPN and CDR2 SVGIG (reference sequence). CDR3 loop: CAWGQGASTEAFF. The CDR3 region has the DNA TGTGCCTGGGGACAGGGGGCTTCCACTGAAGCTTTCTTT.

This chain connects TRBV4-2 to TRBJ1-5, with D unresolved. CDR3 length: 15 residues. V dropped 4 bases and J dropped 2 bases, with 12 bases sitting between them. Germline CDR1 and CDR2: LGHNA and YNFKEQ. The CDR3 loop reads CASSPRPSCNQPQHF. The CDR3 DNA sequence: TGTGCCAGCAGCCCCAGACCTTCTTGCAATCAGCCCCAGCATTTT.

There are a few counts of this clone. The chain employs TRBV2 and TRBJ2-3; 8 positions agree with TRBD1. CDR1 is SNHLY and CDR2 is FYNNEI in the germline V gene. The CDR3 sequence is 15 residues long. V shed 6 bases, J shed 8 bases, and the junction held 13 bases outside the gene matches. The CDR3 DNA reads TGTGCCAGCAGCGACGTCGGACAGGGTTTATCTACGCAGTATTTT. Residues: CASSDVGQGLSTQYF.

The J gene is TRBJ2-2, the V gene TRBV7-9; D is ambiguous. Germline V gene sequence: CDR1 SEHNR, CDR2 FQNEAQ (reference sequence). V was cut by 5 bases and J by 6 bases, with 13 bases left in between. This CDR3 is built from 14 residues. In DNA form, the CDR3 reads TGTGCCAGCAGCGAGCTAAGGGATCCCGGGGAGCTGTTTTTT. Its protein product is CASSELRDPGELFF.

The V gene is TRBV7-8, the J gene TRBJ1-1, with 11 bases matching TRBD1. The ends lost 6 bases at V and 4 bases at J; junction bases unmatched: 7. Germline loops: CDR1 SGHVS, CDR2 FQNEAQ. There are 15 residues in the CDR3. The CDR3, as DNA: TGTGCCAGCAGAAGAGGGACAGGGGGAGGCACTGAAGCTTTCTTT. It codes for CASRRGTGGGTEAFF.

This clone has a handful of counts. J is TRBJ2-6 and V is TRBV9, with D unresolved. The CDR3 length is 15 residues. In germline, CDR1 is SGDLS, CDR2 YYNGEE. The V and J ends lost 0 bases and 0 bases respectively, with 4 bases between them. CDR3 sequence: CASSVVGSGANVLTF. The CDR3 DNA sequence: TGTGCCAGCAGCGTAGTGGGCTCTGGGGCCAACGTCCTGACTTTC.

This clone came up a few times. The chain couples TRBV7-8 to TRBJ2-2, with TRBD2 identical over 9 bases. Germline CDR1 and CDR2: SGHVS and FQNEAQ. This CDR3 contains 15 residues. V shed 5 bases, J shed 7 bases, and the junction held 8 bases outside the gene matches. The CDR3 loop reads CASSPRAGGSGELFF. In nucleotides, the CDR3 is TGTGCCAGCAGCCCCCGAGCGGGGGGTAGCGGGGAGCTGTTTTTT.

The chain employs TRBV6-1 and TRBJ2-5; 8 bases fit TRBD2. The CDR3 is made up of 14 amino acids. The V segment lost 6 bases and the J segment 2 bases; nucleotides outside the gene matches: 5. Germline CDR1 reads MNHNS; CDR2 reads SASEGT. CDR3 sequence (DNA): TGTGCCAGCAGGATTAGCGGGAAACAAGAGACCCAGTACTTC. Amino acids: CASRISGKQETQYF.

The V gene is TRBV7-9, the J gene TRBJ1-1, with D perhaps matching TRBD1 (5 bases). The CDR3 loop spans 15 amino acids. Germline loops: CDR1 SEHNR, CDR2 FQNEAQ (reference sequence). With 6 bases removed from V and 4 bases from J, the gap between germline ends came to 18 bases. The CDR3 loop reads CASRGGATEGTEAFF. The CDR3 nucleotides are TGTGCCAGCAGGGGTGGGGCCACGGAGGGCACTGAAGCTTTCTTT.